This TCR beta chain was captured by sequencing in a study of blood T cell repertoires in COVID-19. Generated by immunoSEQ multiplex PCR, the TCRdb table keeps only in-frame clones and is missing some. The table shows about 190,000 clones, with roughly 83% occurring only once. Trimming stripped 4 bases from V and 9 bases from J, with 13 bases between. This CDR3 is built from 13 residues. Germline-derived CDR1 and CDR2 are SQVTM and ANQGSEA. The chain joins TRBV29-1 to TRBJ1-6, with D unresolved. Sequencing was done on a sample of PBMCs or T cells enriched from blood (not recorded which). This TCR derives from a woman in her thirties who had recovered from COVID-19. This CDR3 reads CSVGSGLSSPLHF. The DNA of the CDR3 is TGCAGCGTTGGGTCAGGACTGAGTTCACCCCTCCACTTT.